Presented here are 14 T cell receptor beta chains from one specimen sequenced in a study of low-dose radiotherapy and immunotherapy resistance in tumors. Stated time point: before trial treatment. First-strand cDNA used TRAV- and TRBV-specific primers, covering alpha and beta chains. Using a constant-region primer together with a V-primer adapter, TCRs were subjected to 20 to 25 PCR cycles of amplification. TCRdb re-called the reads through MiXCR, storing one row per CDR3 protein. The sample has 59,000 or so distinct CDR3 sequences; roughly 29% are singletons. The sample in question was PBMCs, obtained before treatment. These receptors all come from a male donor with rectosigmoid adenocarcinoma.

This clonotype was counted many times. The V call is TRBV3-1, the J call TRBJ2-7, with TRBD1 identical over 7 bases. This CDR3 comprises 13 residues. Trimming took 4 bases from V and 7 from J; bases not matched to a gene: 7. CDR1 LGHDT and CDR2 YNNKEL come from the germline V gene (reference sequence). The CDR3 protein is CASSRQGAEEQYF. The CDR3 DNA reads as TGTGCCAGCAGCCGACAGGGAGCGGAAGAGCAGTACTTC.

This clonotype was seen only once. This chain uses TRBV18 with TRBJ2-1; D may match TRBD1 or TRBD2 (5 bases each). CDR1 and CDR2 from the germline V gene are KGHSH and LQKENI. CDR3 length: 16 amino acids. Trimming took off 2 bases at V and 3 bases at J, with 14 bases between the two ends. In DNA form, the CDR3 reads TGTGCCAGCTCACCATCGACCTCAGGGAGCTACAATGAGCAGTTCTTC. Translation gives CASSPSTSGSYNEQFF.

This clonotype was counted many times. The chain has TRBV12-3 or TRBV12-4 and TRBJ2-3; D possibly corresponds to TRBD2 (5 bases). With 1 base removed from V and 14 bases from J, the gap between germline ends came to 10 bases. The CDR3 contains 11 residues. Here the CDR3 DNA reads TGTGCCAGCAGTTTAGGCGTGAGGGCGTATTTT. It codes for CASSLGVRAYF.

The CDR3 here is CSVPPPGRAWETQYF. In nucleotides, the CDR3 is TGCAGCGTGCCACCTCCCGGGAGGGCCTGGGAGACCCAGTACTTC. This chain uses TRBV29-1 with TRBJ2-5; 8 bases match TRBD2. This CDR3 comprises 15 residues. Unmatched junction bases numbered 14, after V lost 6 bases and J lost 5 bases. CDR1 is SQVTM and CDR2 is ANQGSEA in the germline V gene.

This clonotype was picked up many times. DNA for the CDR3: TGTGCCAGCAGCGCGGCCCATGTGGCCCAGTACTTC. Translated: CASSAAHVAQYF. V is TRBV28 and J is TRBJ2-5; no clear D gene. V gave up 6 bases and J gave up 9 bases, with 14 bases separating them. Looked up from germline, CDR1 is MDHEN and CDR2 is SYDVKM. The CDR3 has 12 residues.

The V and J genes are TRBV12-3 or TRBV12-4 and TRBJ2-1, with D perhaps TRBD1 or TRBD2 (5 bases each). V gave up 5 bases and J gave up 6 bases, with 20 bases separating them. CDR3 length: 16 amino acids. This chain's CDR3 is CASSRPGRVGSNEQFF. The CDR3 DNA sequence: TGTGCCAGCAGTCGACCGGGGCGGGTGGGGAGCAATGAGCAGTTCTTC.

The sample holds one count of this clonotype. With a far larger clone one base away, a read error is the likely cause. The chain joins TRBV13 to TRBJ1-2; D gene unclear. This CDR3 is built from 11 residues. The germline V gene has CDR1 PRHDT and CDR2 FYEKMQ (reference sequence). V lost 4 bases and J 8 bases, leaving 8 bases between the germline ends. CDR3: CASSWTGGYTF. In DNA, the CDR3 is TGTGCCAGCAGCTGGACTGGGGGCTACACCTTC.

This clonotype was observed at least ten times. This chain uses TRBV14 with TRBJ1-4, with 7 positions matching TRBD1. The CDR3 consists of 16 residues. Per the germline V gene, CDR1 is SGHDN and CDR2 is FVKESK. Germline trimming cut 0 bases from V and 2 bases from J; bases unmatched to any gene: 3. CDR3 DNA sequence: TGTGCCAGCAGCCAAGATACAGGGGTTACTAATGAAAAACTGTTTTTT. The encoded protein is CASSQDTGVTNEKLFF.

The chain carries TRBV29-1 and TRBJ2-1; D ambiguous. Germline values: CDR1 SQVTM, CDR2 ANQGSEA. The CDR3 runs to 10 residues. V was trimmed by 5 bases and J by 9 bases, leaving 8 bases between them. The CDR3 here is CSVPSTEQFF. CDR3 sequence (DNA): TGCAGCGTTCCATCGACTGAGCAGTTCTTC.

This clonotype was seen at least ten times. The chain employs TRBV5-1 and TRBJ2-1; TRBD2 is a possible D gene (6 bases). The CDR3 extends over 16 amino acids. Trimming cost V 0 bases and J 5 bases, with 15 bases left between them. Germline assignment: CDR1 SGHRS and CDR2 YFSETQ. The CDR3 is CASSLEEGRRNNEQFF. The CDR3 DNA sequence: TGCGCCAGCAGCTTGGAGGAGGGACGGAGGAACAATGAGCAGTTCTTC.

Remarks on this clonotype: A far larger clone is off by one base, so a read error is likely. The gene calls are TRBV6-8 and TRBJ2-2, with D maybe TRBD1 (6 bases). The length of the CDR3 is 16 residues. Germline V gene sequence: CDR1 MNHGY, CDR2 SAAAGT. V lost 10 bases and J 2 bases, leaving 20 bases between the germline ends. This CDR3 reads CANSQGVRGNTGELFF. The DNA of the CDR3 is TGTGCCAACAGCCAAGGGGTCAGGGGCAACACCGGGGAGCTGTTTTTT.

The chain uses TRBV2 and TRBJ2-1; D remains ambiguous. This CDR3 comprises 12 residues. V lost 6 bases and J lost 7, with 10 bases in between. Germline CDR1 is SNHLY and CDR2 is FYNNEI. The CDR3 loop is CASSADVNEQFF. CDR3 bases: TGTGCCAGCAGCGCTGACGTGAATGAGCAGTTCTTC. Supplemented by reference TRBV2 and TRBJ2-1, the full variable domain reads EPEVTQTPSHQVTQMGQEVILRCVPISNHLYFYWYRQILGQKVEFLVSFYNNEISEKSEIFDDQFSVERPDGSNFTLKIRSTKLEDSAMYFCASSADVNEQFFGPGTRLTVL.

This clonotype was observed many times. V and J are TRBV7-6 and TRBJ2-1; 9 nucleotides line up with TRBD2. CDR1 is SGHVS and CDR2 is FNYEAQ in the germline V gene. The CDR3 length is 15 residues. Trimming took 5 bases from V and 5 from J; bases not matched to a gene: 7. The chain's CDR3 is CASSPIAGADNEQFF. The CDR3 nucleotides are TGTGCCAGCAGCCCGATAGCGGGGGCGGACAATGAGCAGTTCTTC.

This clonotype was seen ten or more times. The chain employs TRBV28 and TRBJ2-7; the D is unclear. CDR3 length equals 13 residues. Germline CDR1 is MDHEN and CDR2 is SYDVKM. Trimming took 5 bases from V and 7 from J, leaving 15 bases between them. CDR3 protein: CASSIENWEEQYF. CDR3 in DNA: TGTGCCAGCAGTATTGAAAATTGGGAAGAGCAGTACTTC.